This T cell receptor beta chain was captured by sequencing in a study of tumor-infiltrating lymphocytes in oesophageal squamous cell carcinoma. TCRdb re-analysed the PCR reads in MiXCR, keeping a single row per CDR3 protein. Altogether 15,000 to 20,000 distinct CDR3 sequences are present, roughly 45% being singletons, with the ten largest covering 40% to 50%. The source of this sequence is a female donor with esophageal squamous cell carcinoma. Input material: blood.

In DNA, the CDR3 is TGTGCCAGCAGCTTAGACATGGGCAGGGGGCGCGAGCAGTACTTC. It yields the protein CASSLDMGRGREQYF. V and J are TRBV7-2 and TRBJ2-5; 8 bases line up with TRBD1. The DNA end is more similar to TRBJ2-7, so the J call may be wrong. This CDR3 is 15 amino acids long. Germline CDR1 reads SGHTA; CDR2 reads FQGNSA.